This T cell receptor beta chain emerged from a study of blood T cell repertoires in COVID-19. Across the whole study: In Cohort 3, a recovered donor had either two negative PCRs, clearance, or symptom resolution. Samples representing acute and convalescent COVID-19 were sourced from the United States, Italy and Spain.

Researchers sorted participants into cohorts using their self-reported clinical history. Per the original data handling: Cell counts per sample came from amplifying reference gene primers. Repertoires were generated with immunoSEQ multiplex PCR, while TCRdb's copy carries only in-frame clones and drops some. For V, J and clone size, that table is used; D and trimming come from the DNA. Of under 400,000 clones listed, 80% to 90% were seen once; the top ten hold roughly 1.9%. The CDR3 sequence is 14 residues long. V gave up 3 bases and J gave up 4 bases; unmatched junction bases: 4. Germline CDR1 and CDR2: SQVTM and ANQGSEA.

The source of this sequence is a man aged 40-49 years in a cohort exposed to, infected with or recovered from COVID-19 (not recorded which). The rearrangement joins TRBV29-1 to TRBJ1-2, with 11 positions matching TRBD1. The sequencing input was PBMCs or T cells enriched from blood (not recorded which). The CDR3 sequence: CSVDRTGGTYGYTF. Here the CDR3 DNA reads TGCAGCGTTGACCGGACAGGGGGCACCTATGGCTACACCTTC. The full variable domain, rest sourced from reference TRBV29-1 and TRBJ1-2, is SAVISQKPSRDICQRGTSLTIQCQVDSQVTMMFWYRQQPGQSLTLIATANQGSEATYESGFVIDKFPISRPNLTFSTLTVSNMSPEDSSIYLCSVDRTGGTYGYTFGSGTRLTVV.